These 17 T cell receptor beta chains originate from one sample sequenced in a study of cytomegalovirus exposure and HLA in healthy donors. Primers included in the PCR were 60 Vbeta and 13 Jbeta primers. Clones were read by immunoSEQ multiplex PCR, and TCRdb kept only the in-frame ones, dropping some. This table lists 95,000 to 150,000 clones. Sequencing input: PBMCs. These receptors were obtained from a man aged 35-49 years in good health and CMV-seronegative.

The chain joins TRBV6-5 to TRBJ2-3, with TRBD2 as a possible D gene (5 bases). Trimming took 2 bases from V and 8 from J, leaving 17 bases between them. The germline V gene encodes CDR1 MNHEY and CDR2 SVGAGI. The length of the CDR3 is 15 residues. CDR3 loop: CASSYDREPPGTQYF. Here the CDR3 DNA reads TGTGCCAGCAGTTACGATCGGGAACCGCCGGGTACGCAGTATTTT.

The genes are TRBV7-8 and TRBJ2-1; maybe TRBD1 (5 bases). Germline CDR1 reads SGHVS; CDR2 reads FQNEAQ. V dropped 5 bases and J dropped 7 bases, with 12 bases sitting between them. This CDR3 spans 13 amino acids. The CDR3 reads CASSQGWENEQFF. The CDR3 region has the DNA TGTGCCAGCAGCCAGGGTTGGGAAAATGAGCAGTTCTTC.

The chain carries TRBV30 and TRBJ2-5, with D perhaps matching TRBD2 (5 bases). The V and J ends lost 3 bases and 2 bases respectively, with 13 bases between them. The CDR3 length is 14 residues. In germline, CDR1 is GTSNPN, CDR2 SVGIG (reference sequence). The CDR3 nucleotides are TGTGCCTGGAGAGTCGGAGCGGCTCAAGAGACCCAGTACTTC. Translating gives CAWRVGAAQETQYF.

V usage is TRBV7-2 and J usage is TRBJ2-5; 10 nucleotides agree with TRBD2. V lost 1 base, J lost 4 bases, and 0 bases stayed unmatched. The CDR3 sequence is 14 residues long. Germline lookup yields CDR1 SGHTA and CDR2 FQGNSA. This CDR3 reads CASSLGTSGETQYF. The CDR3 DNA reads TGTGCCAGCAGCTTAGGGACTAGCGGAGAGACCCAGTACTTC.

The CDR3 bases are TGTGCCAGCAGCGGCCGGGACTGGAATTACAATGAGCAGTTCTTC. As protein: CASSGRDWNYNEQFF. The chain combines TRBV5-6 with TRBJ2-1, with D possibly TRBD2 on 6 matching bases. The CDR3 runs 15 residues. The V gene lost 4 bases and the J gene lost 4 bases, with 15 bases spanning the gap. Germline V gives CDR1 SGHDT, CDR2 YYEEEE.

The gene calls are TRBV7-6 and TRBJ2-7, with unresolved D. This CDR3 contains 13 residues. Trimming cost V 5 bases and J 0 bases, with 8 bases left between them. Per germline, CDR1 SGHVS and CDR2 FNYEAQ. CDR3 in DNA: TGTGCCAGCAGCCCCCACTCCTCCTACGAGCAGTACTTC. It translates to CASSPHSSYEQYF.

The rearrangement uses TRBV5-6 and TRBJ1-2; D remains ambiguous. The CDR3 loop spans 14 amino acids. Trimming removed 0 bases from V and 5 bases from J, with 11 bases in between. Germline-derived CDR1 and CDR2 are SGHDT and YYEEEE. CDR3 amino acids: CASSLGGDEYGYTF. The CDR3 nucleotides read TGTGCCAGCAGCTTGGGGGGAGACGAGTATGGCTACACCTTC.

The V gene is TRBV29-1, the J gene TRBJ2-5, with 8 bases aligning to TRBD2. CDR1 and CDR2 (germline): SQVTM, ANQGSEA. This CDR3 region has 13 residues. V was clipped by 6 bases and J by 1 base; unmatched bases: 4. The CDR3 spells CSVRLAPQETQYF. CDR3 in DNA: TGCAGCGTGCGACTAGCGCCCCAAGAGACCCAGTACTTC. The variable domain in full, with the rest retrieved from reference TRBV29-1 and TRBJ2-5, is SAVISQKPSRDICQRGTSLTIQCQVDSQVTMMFWYRQQPGQSLTLIATANQGSEATYESGFVIDKFPISRPNLTFSTLTVSNMSPEDSSIYLCSVRLAPQETQYFGPGTRLLVL.

This chain joins TRBV4-2 and TRBJ2-7; 9 positions match TRBD2. This CDR3 contains 17 residues. From germline, CDR1 is LGHNA and CDR2 YNFKEQ. V shed 2 bases, J shed 0 bases, and the junction held 8 bases outside the gene matches. The CDR3 here is CASSQLAGTQSSYEQYF. The CDR3 nucleotides are TGTGCCAGCAGCCAACTAGCGGGGACCCAGAGCTCCTACGAGCAGTACTTC.

This chain uses TRBV5-1 with TRBJ2-5, with 8 bases fitting TRBD2. The J segment lost 2 bases and the V segment lost 3 bases, leaving 3 bases of the junction unmatched. Germline CDR1 reads SGHRS; CDR2 reads YFSETQ. The CDR3 runs 14 residues. CDR3 sequence reads: CASSYGLAQETQYF. CDR3 bases: TGCGCCAGCAGCTACGGACTAGCACAAGAGACCCAGTACTTC.

CDR3 bases: TGTGCCAGCAGCCAAGAGGTCCTTCTAGCGGGGGTTGGCACAGATACGCAGTATTTT. Its protein is CASSQEVLLAGVGTDTQYF. This rearrangement joins TRBV4-2 to TRBJ2-3, with 10 bases identical to TRBD2. The germline V gene has CDR1 LGHNA and CDR2 YNFKEQ. The V gene end was trimmed by 0 bases and the J gene end by 1 base; junction bases not matched to a gene: 10. The length of the CDR3 is 19 residues.

The V call is TRBV13, the J call TRBJ2-7, with 12 positions matching TRBD2. This CDR3 has 16 amino acids. Trimming removed 7 bases from V and 4 bases from J; junction bases left unmatched: 11. Per germline, CDR1 PRHDT and CDR2 FYEKMQ (reference sequence). The CDR3: CASTKWALAGGYEQYF. The CDR3, as DNA: TGTGCCAGCACCAAATGGGCCCTAGCGGGAGGGTACGAGCAGTACTTC.

Comment on this clone: This sample includes further DNA sequences coding for the same CDR3. The chain joins TRBV5-4 to TRBJ2-7, with 7 bases lining up with TRBD2. After removal of 0 bases from V and 6 bases from J, the junction contained 3 bases not matched to a gene. The CDR3 is 13 amino acids. The germline CDR1 and CDR2 sequences are SGHNT and YYREEE (reference sequence). DNA for the CDR3: TGTGCCAGCAGCTTGGGCGGGAGAGGCGAGCAGTACTTC. Amino acid sequence: CASSLGGRGEQYF.

This chain links TRBV7-9 with TRBJ2-1, with D perhaps TRBD2 (7 bases). Germline CDR1 and CDR2: SEHNR and FQNEAQ (reference sequence). V was trimmed by 4 bases and J by 9 bases, leaving 28 bases between them. The length of the CDR3 is 18 residues. CDR3 DNA sequence: TGTGCCAGCAGCTCTTTTCTTGGGGGGGCTGATGGGGCCCGTGAGCAGTTCTTC. Encoded protein: CASSSFLGGADGAREQFF. The full variable domain, rest sourced from reference TRBV7-9 and TRBJ2-1, is DTGVSQNPRHKITKRGQNVTFRCDPISEHNRLYWYRQTLGQGPEFLTYFQNEAQLEKSRLLSDRFSAERPKGSFSTLEIQRTEQGDSAMYLCASSSFLGGADGAREQFFGPGTRLTVL.

V gene TRBV30 combines with J gene TRBJ2-2, with a possible D match to TRBD2 (6 bases). Germline V lookup: CDR1 GTSNPN, CDR2 SVGIG (reference sequence). CDR3 size: 14 residues. Trimming stripped 2 bases from V and 4 bases from J, with 11 bases between. For the CDR3, the DNA is TGTGCCTGGAGTTCGGGGGACTTCACCGGGGAGCTGTTTTTT. Amino acid sequence: CAWSSGDFTGELFF.

The chain couples TRBV5-1 to TRBJ2-1, with a weak D call TRBD2 (5 bases). Germline V lookup: CDR1 SGHRS, CDR2 YFSETQ. The CDR3 is made up of 15 amino acids. Between the trimmed V and J ends, which lost 2 bases and 0 bases, there was a span of 9 bases. The CDR3 DNA follows: TGCGCCAGCAGCTTAGCGGAAAGCTCCTACAATGAGCAGTTCTTC. The encoded protein is CASSLAESSYNEQFF.

V usage is TRBV21-1 and J usage is TRBJ2-3; TRBD2 is the table's D call, not checked against the DNA. TRBV21-1 is shown as a pseudogene. The CDR3 has 19 residues. The CDR3 loop is CASSLNYFRAGGSRDTQYF. CDR3 nucleotides: TGTGCCAGCAGCCTCAATTATTTCCGGGCGGGAGGTAGCCGAGATACGCAGTATTTT.